This TCR beta chain originates from a study of cytomegalovirus exposure and HLA in healthy donors. Points from the study as a whole: A classifier reportedly called cytomegalovirus status with high sensitivity and specificity. Accurate prediction of most subjects' HLA-A and HLA-B alleles from TCR beta sequences was reported.

In regard to this clone: Its target is not known.

Healthy bone marrow donors made up the donors. PCR amplification relied on 60 Vbeta primers (plus 13 Jbeta primers). The method was immunoSEQ multiplex PCR; TCRdb's version includes in-frame clones alone and lacks a portion of them. This table has 150,000 to 200,000 clones, around 84% appearing once. The CDR3 sequence is 12 residues long. Trimming removed 3 bases from V and 7 bases from J; junction bases left unmatched: 3. CDR1 and CDR2 from the germline V gene are SGHNT and YYREEE (reference sequence). The sample was PBMCs. This TCR derives from a woman between 18 and 29 years old in good health and CMV-seronegative. The V call is TRBV5-4, the J call TRBJ1-2; TRBD1 aligns across 7 bases. Here the CDR3 DNA reads TGTGCCAGCAGCTCGAACAGGGGTGGCTACACCTTC. Amino acid sequence: CASSSNRGGYTF.